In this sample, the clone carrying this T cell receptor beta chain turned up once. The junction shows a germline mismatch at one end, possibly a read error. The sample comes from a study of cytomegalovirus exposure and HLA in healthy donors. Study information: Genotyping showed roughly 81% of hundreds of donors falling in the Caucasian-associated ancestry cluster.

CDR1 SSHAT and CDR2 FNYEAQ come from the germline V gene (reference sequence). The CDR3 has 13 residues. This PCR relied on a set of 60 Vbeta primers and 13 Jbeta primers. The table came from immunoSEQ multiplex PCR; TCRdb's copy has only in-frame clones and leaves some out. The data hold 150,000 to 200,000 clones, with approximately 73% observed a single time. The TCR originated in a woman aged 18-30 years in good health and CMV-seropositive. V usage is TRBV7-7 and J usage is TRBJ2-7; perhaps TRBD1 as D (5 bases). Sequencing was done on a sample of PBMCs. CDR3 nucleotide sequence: TGTGCTAGCAGCTTAAGGCAGGGCTACGAGCAGTACTTC. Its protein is CASSLRQGYEQYF.